This T cell receptor beta chain was identified in a study of CD8 T cells in Susac syndrome. When the RNA was reverse transcribed, random hexamers were used with an input of roughly 0.5 to 1 ug. TCRdb analysed the immunoSEQ multiplex PCR reads with MiXCR anew, one entry per CDR3 protein. The table has more than 100,000 distinct CDR3 sequences, roughly 94% seen once. Germline CDR1 LNHNV, CDR2 YYDKDF (reference sequence). The CDR3 covers 14 residues. With 1 base removed from V and 0 bases from J, the gap between germline ends came to 5 bases. The source material was CD8+ T cells from PBMCs. This rearrangement joins TRBV15 to TRBJ2-3; D is unclear. This TCR derives from a human donor with Susac syndrome. CDR3 region: CATSRVDSTDTQYF. The CDR3 DNA sequence: TGTGCCACCAGCAGAGTAGACAGCACAGATACGCAGTATTTT.